This T cell receptor (beta chain) was recovered during a study of blood T cell repertoires in COVID-19. Study-level background: The origin of the acute and convalescent COVID-19 samples was the United States, Italy and Spain. T cells, B-cell-depleted T cells, or PBMCs provided the cDNA or gDNA that served as material.

This clone was seen only a few times. In the authors' workflow: Reference gene primer amplification gave nucleated cell count estimates. The protocol was immunoSEQ multiplex PCR, while the TCRdb copy is restricted to in-frame clones and leaves out a portion. V, J and clone size are those of that table, while D and trimming were read from the DNA. The table includes about 200,000 clones, around three quarters detected once. Trimming cost V 3 bases and J 1 base, with 10 bases left between them. The germline gives CDR1 WSHSY, CDR2 SAAADI. This CDR3 contains 14 residues. The chain uses TRBV10-2 and TRBJ2-7; D is uncertain. This TCR came from a woman in her 70s with acute or convalescent COVID-19. Sequenced: peripheral blood. This chain's CDR3 is CASSDRSSSYEQYF. The CDR3, as DNA: TGCGCCAGCAGTGATCGCAGTTCTTCCTACGAGCAGTACTTC.